This T cell receptor (beta chain) appears in the sequencing data of a study of cytomegalovirus exposure and HLA in healthy donors (dated by TCRdb to between 2016 and 2019). About the investigation overall: According to an earlier analysis of 550 to 750 of the donors, 150 million to 200 million T cells yielded 120 million or so unique TCR beta sequences and 276 Gb of sequence data. Four or five DR-DQ haplotypes were handled as single units for association and clustering, since linkage in the cohort was strong. A later analysis re-analyzed previously published TCR beta repertoires from roughly 690 donors and added high-resolution HLA genotyping to study TCR occurrence patterns. Genome-wide SNP genotypes for about three fifths of the 666 donors were used in a later genetic analysis, which treated that subset as a discovery cohort. Besides the first cohort of 666 subjects, a separate validation cohort made up of over 95 different subjects was used. The number of typed donors differed by locus: roughly 629-640 for A, B, C, DRB1 and DQB1; 522 for DQA1; over 600 for DPA1; and about 470 for DPB1. Alongside the repertoire data, information on donor age, sex, ethnicity and CMV serostatus was compiled. The later analysis used no new phenotypic data to find candidate immune exposures, relying instead on TCR beta sequences and their occurrence across donors. An earlier analysis of approximately 630 of the donors applied high-throughput TCR beta sequencing to assess whether each TCR beta V gene segment acted as functional or pseudogenic. The study was designed to test whether signatures of past pathogen exposure could be identified by cataloging public T cell receptors. Every repertoire in the discovery cohort had been generated on one and the same sequencing platform. The genetic ancestry cluster associated with self-reported Caucasian donors included 65% to 90% of the 398 genotyped donors. Across some 400 genotyped donors of the cohort, an average of approximately 240,000 unique TCR beta nucleotide sequences per donor were sequenced, and around 19% of those sequences were non-productive. To predict cytomegalovirus infection status, the study combined high-throughput TCR immunosequencing, statistical association of individual TCRs with disease status, and machine learning. Approximately 300 gigabases of sequencing data and 70 million to 95 million unique TCR sequences made up an early release that covered around 640 HLA-typed donors. HLA typing covered class I and class II loci at four-digit resolution. The study profiled the T cell repertoires of around 700 subjects by immunosequencing and related them to cytomegalovirus serostatus. Paper-wide results and their limitations: Because counts were too low, 15 to 20 rarely observed V segments, including chromosome 9 orphons, were left out of the earlier analysis of several hundred of the donors. In a later analysis, most CMV-associated TCR beta chains were found to appear HLA-restricted, with HLA associations seemingly driven largely by CMV exposure. When HLA alleles, especially DR and DQ, strongly co-occurred, TCR associations were difficult to assign to individual alleles. Immune exposure information for the cohort was limited to CMV serostatus. In a later genetic analysis, a missense DCLRE1C variant was associated with V-gene and J-gene trimming of TCR beta chains, and the association was replicated in an independent cohort. Sequencing depth was assumed to be roughly uniform across donors in the presence/absence analyses, though that assumption may not hold. Across donors, most TCR sequences were observed very rarely, whereas some public TCRs were present in many individuals. A further reported finding was that TCR beta sequences accurately predicted the HLA-A and HLA-B alleles for most subjects in the first cohort. Some IMGT-functional V segments, including TRBV6-2 and TRBV6-3, could not be told apart with the 87-base-pair reads, so those segments were excluded. A total of around 150 TCR beta chains were listed by the study as associated with cytomegalovirus. Compared with the roughly 600-donor mean, donors in an Asian-associated ancestry cluster had fewer N-insertions in productive TCRs, according to a later genetic analysis. A cluster of highly shared sequence variants was judged likely to represent a technical artifact of the sequencing pipeline. Because HLA typing was unavailable for some donors at each locus, only the typed subset was used in association tests. According to the authors, the approach could potentially be generalized to other disease states and immunological phenotypes. A later analysis found that TCR association rates varied across HLA loci, with DRB1 alleles showing the most associated TCRs and HLA-C alleles the fewest. Correlated functional status among segregating V segments might reflect linkage disequilibrium, but an unknown experimental factor could not be ruled out. A few of the identified cytomegalovirus-associated TCR beta chains were confirmed in vitro to be specific for cytomegalovirus antigens. A later analysis associated some 17,000 TCR beta sequences with specific HLA alleles at a false discovery rate of 0.05. The classifier was reported to diagnose cytomegalovirus status with high specificity and sensitivity in both the original cohort and the validation cohort. Broadly in line with IMGT annotations, most TCR beta V segments showed up in productive rearrangements about 87% or about 30% of the time in an earlier analysis of around 550 of the donors. In a later analysis, HLA-associated TCR beta chains showed more clonal expansion and lower generation probabilities than non-associated chains that were equally common. A later analysis reported that several top co-occurrence clusters appeared linked to parvovirus B19, influenza, CMV and Epstein-Barr virus. This cohort had only TCR beta chains sequenced, and the lack of alpha or paired-chain data limited which features could be detected.

As regards this clone: The clone's antigen remains unknown. No quality values exist for individual bases; no much larger clone is one base distant.

The cohort comprised 666 healthy bone marrow donors. At the time of sampling, all cohort members were nominally healthy, though unrecorded immune exposures were likely present. The donor was CMV seronegative and was included in the group of 352 seronegative cohort members. A peripheral blood sample was provided by each donor, and peripheral blood mononuclear cells were used for TCR beta sequencing. Genomic DNA extraction from the blood cell samples was performed with the Qiagen DNeasy Blood Extraction Kit. Receptor libraries were prepared by the immunoSEQ multiplex PCR assay. The multiplex PCR relied on a mix of 60 forward primers for TCR Vbeta segments and 13 reverse primers for TCR Jbeta segments. The CDR3 region of rearranged TCR beta genes was amplified from genomic DNA by a multiplex PCR assay. Amplified TCR beta libraries were sequenced as 87-base-pair reads on the Illumina HiSeq System. Processing in the source paper ran as follows. Across the 670 or so repertoires, a later analysis counted roughly 84 million unique TCR beta chains, 9.5 million to 12 million of which were shared by at least two donors. To remove PCR and sequencing errors, raw reads were error-corrected and collapsed into unique sequences using a nearest-neighbor algorithm that merged closely related sequences. Alignment of CDR3 sequences to IMGT reference sequences was used to assign V, D and J gene segments. Each retained sequence needed at least a six-nucleotide match to both a V gene segment and a J gene segment. Rearrangements were called productive when the CDR3 lacked stop codons and stayed in frame with V and J; all others were non-productive. Following IMGT convention, CDR3 was defined as the stretch from the second conserved V-encoded cysteine up to the conserved J-encoded phenylalanine. The earlier analysis of roughly 590 of the donors excluded sequences that lacked an unambiguous match to a single V gene segment. An earlier analysis of a few hundred of the donors classified V segments as functional when productive rearrangements were above 56.7% and as segregating when the standard deviation between donors was above 5%. A statistical classification framework was built to diagnose cytomegalovirus status from the catalog of TCR beta chain sequences. A later analysis assigned V and J genes by comparing TCR nucleotide sequences with IMGT/GENE-DB human TR gene sequences. In a later analysis, CDR3 sequences and most-parsimonious VDJ recombination scenarios were assigned using the TCRdist pipeline. In a later analysis, each TCR beta chain was defined by its CDR3 amino acid sequence together with its V-gene family, and reads without a unique V-gene family were excluded. A later analysis removed 600 or so highly shared, low-generation-probability nucleotide sequences to deal with suspected cross-contamination and a sequencing artifact. In a later analysis, a clonal expansion index for each public chain was calculated from normalized within-repertoire ranks of inferred template counts. Generation probabilities in a later analysis came from a VDJ recombination model fitted to out-of-frame rearrangements, and those results were checked against IGoR. In a later analysis, TCR-TCR, TCR-HLA and TCR-CMV co-occurrence was scored with hypergeometric tests, and a repertoire-size bias correction was applied to TCR pairs. False discovery rates were estimated in a later analysis by permuting HLA or CMV assignments 20 times. A later analysis grouped co-occurring TCRs with DBSCAN, adding TCRdist sequence similarity when clustering within HLA-allele-positive subsets. Repertoires with fewer than 30,000 or more than 120,000 public chains were left out of co-occurrence clustering, as were five repertoires with anomalous nucleotide sharing. Held by TCRdb, this immuneACCESS table contains in-frame sequences only and omits some clones. Under half of the omission traces to an unresolved V gene where checked; the cause of the rest is unknown. V and J calls and clone size come straight from that table; D and trimming were deduced from the DNA. The sample contains under 150,000 clones, around 80% of them found a single time. Over 1.5% of the sample is held by the ten biggest clonotypes.

Including cysteine and valine, the CDR3 has 14 amino acids. Just the 42-base CDR3 DNA is kept, in frame starting at base 1. CDR1 and CDR2, per the germline V gene, are MDHEN and SYDVKM. V is cut back by 5 bases and J by 4 bases, with 3 bases in the junction unmatched. The sequenced sample consisted of PBMCs. This TCR was recovered from a woman between 50 and 59 years old in good health and CMV-seronegative. The chain is encoded by TRBV28 joined to TRBJ2-7; 12 central nucleotides agree with TRBD2. The CDR3 corresponds to CASSRTSGKYEQYV. The nucleotides read TGTGCCAGCAGTAGGACTAGCGGGAAATACGAGCAGTACGTC.